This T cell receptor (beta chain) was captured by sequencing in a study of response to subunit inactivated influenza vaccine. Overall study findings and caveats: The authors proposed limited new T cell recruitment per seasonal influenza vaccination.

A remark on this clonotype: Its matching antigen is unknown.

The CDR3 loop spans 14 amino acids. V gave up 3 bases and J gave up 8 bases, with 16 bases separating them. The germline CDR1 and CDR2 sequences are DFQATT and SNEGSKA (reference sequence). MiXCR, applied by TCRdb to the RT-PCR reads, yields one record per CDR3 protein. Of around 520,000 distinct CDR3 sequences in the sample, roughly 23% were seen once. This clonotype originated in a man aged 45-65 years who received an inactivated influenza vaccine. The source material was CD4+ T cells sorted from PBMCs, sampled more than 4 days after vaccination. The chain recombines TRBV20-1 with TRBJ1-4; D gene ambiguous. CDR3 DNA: TGCAGTGCTAGCCCCCCCCCCGGTCAAGAAAAACTGTTTTTT. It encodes CSASPPPGQEKLFF.